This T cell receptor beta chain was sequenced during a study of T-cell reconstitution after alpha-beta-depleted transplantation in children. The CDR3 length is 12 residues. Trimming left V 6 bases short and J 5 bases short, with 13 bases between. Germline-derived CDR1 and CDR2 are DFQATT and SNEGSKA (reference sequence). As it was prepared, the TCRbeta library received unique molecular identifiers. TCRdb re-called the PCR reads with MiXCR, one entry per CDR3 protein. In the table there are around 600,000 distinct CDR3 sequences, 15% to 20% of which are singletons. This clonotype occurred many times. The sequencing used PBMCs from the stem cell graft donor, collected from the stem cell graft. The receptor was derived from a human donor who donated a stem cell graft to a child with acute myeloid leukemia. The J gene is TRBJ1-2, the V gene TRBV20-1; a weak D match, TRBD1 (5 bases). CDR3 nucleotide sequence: TGCAGTGCGGCCGCAGGGAGGTATGGCTACACCTTC. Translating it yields CSAAAGRYGYTF.